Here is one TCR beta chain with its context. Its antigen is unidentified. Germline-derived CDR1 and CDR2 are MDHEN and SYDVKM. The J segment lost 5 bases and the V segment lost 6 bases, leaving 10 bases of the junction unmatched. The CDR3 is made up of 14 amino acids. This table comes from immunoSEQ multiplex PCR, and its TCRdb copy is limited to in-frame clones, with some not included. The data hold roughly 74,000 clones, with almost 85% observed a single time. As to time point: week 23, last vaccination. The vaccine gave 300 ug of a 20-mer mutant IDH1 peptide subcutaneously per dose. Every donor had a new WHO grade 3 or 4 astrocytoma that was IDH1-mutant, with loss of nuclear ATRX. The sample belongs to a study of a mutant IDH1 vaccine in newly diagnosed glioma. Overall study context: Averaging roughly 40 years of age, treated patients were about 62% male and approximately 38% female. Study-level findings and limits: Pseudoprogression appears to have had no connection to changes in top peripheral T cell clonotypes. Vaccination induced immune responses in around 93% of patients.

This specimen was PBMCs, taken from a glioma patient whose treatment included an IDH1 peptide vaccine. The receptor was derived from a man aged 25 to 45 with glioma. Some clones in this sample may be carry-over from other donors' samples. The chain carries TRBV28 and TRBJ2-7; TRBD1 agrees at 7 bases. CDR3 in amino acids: CASSPRGLIHEQYF. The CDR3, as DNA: TGTGCCAGCAGCCCTAGGGGGCTGATCCACGAGCAGTACTTC.